The text below deals with one T cell receptor beta chain. What it binds is unknown. These data come from a study of identical twins. V was cut by 1 base and J by 15 bases, with 16 bases left in between. Germline values: CDR1 MGHRA, CDR2 YSYEKL. This CDR3 spans 13 amino acids. The study, taken as a whole, reports: For cord blood, abundant beta clonotypes had fewer insertions, unlike memory repertoires, which showed none.

Addition of a universal primer site occurred through template switching, and cDNA carried unique molecular identifiers. In TCRdb, the 5' RACE reads were re-called with MiXCR into one record per CDR3 protein. This sample carries about 470,000 distinct CDR3 sequences, approximately 25% of them seen once, and the ten largest clones take about 3%. The same sample was also studied in work on T cells expressing NK-cell markers.

Specimen: CD4+ T cells sorted from blood. The chain joins TRBV4-1 to TRBJ1-5, with D possibly matching TRBD1 (5 bases). The receptor was derived from a woman between 18 and 29 years old in good health. CDR3 nucleotides: TGCGCCAGCAGCCAAGTAGGAGACAGCATCTTGCATTTT. Amino acid sequence: CASSQVGDSILHF.